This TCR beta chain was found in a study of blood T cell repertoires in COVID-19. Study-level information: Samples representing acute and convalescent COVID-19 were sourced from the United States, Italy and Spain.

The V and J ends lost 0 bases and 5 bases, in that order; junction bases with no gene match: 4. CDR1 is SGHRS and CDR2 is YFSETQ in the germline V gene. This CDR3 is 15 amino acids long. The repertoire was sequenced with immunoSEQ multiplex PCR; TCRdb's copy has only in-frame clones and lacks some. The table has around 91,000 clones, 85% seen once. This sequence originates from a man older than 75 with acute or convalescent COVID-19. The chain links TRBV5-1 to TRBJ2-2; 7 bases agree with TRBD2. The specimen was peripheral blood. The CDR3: CASSLDGRRTGELFF. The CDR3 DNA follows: TGCGCCAGCAGCTTGGACGGGAGGAGGACCGGGGAGCTGTTTTTT.